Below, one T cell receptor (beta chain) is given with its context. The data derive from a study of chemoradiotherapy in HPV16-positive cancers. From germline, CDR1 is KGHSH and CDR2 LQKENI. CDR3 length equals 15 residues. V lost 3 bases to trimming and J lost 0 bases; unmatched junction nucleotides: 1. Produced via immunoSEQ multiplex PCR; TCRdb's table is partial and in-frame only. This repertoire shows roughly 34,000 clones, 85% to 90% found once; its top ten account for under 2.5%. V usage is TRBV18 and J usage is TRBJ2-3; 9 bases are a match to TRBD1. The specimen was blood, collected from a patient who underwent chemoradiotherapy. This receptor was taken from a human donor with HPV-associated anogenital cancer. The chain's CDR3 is CASSPGQGSTDTQYF. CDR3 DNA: TGTGCCAGCTCACCGGGACAGGGAAGCACAGATACGCAGTATTTT.